The clone carrying this T cell receptor beta chain was detected only a few times. As yet, its antigen is unknown. The data originate from a study of T cell responses to AZD1222 COVID-19 vaccine. Study-wide findings and caveats: Spike was spanned by vaccine-associated CD4 TCRs, with dominance at 160-218 and 743-854.

Repertoires were generated with immunoSEQ multiplex PCR, while TCRdb's copy carries only in-frame clones and drops some. The sample lists some 86,000 clones, roughly 80% occurring once. The sample was peripheral blood, taken on day 0 of AZD1222 vaccination. The receptor was derived from an adult in good health.

In DNA, the CDR3 is TGTGCCAGCAGCCAAATGCTTTACAATGAGCAGTTCTTC. This gives the protein CASSQMLYNEQFF. The J gene is TRBJ2-1, the V gene TRBV3-1 (or the pseudogene TRBV3-2); D unresolved. Germline CDR1 reads LGHDT; CDR2 reads YNNKEL (reference sequence). The CDR3 loop spans 13 amino acids. Trimming took off 2 bases at V and 4 bases at J, with 6 bases between the two ends.